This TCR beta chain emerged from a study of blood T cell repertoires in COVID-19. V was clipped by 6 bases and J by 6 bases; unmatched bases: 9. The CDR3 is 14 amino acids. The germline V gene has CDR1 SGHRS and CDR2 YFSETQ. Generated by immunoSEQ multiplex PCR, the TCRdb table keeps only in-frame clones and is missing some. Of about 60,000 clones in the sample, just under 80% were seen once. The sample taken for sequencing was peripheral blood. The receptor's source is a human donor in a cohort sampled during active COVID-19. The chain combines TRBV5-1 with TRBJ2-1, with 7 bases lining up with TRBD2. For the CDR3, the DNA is TGCGCCAGCACCGGACTAGGGAAGGGCAATGAGCAGTTCTTC. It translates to CASTGLGKGNEQFF. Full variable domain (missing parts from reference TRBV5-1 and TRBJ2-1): KAGVTQTPRYLIKTRGQQVTLSCSPISGHRSVSWYQQTPGQGLQFLFEYFSETQRNKGNFPGRFSGRQFSNSRSEMNVSTLELGDSALYLCASTGLGKGNEQFFGPGTRLTVL.